Listed below are T cell receptor beta chains from one sample, sequenced in a study of cytomegalovirus exposure and HLA in healthy donors. This table comes from immunoSEQ multiplex PCR, and its TCRdb copy is limited to in-frame clones, with some not included. Altogether 200,000 to 250,000 clones are present, around 90% being singletons, with the ten largest covering roughly 1%. The material sequenced was PBMCs. All receptors come from a young woman in good health and CMV-seronegative. Both conserved end residues are part of each CDR3. D genes are given only for firm matches. Clone size, where shown, is once, few, many, or a class for clones that have expanded.

V gene: TRBV30
J gene: TRBJ1-1
D gene: TRBD1
clone size: NA
CDR3 protein: CAWNRGQVNTEAFF
CDR3 DNA: TGTGCCTGGAACAGGGGGCAAGTCAACACTGAAGCTTTCTTT

V gene: TRBV6-1
J gene: TRBJ2-2
D gene: TRBD2
clone size: NA
CDR3 protein: CASSEGPSGSTGELFF
CDR3 DNA: TGTGCCAGCAGTGAAGGGCCTAGCGGGTCTACCGGGGAGCTGTTTTTT

V gene: TRBV5-1
J gene: TRBJ1-1
D gene: NA
clone size: NA
CDR3 protein: CASSLRGFTEAFF
CDR3 DNA: TGCGCCAGCAGCTTGAGGGGTTTCACTGAAGCTTTCTTT

V gene: TRBV7-6
J gene: TRBJ2-7
D gene: TRBD1
clone size: NA
CDR3 protein: CASSPGTGLYEQYF
CDR3 DNA: TGTGCCAGCAGCCCCGGGACAGGGCTCTACGAGCAGTACTTC

V gene: TRBV9
J gene: TRBJ2-1
D gene: TRBD2
clone size: NA
CDR3 protein: CASSVDSSGVSSYNEQFF
CDR3 DNA: TGTGCCAGCAGCGTAGATTCTAGCGGGGTCAGCTCCTACAATGAGCAGTTCTTC

V gene: TRBV2
J gene: TRBJ1-2
D gene: NA
clone size: once
CDR3 protein: CASRQGPYGYTF
CDR3 DNA: TGTGCCAGCAGACAGGGACCCTATGGCTACACCTTC

V gene: TRBV7-8
J gene: TRBJ1-1
D gene: NA
clone size: NA
CDR3 protein: CASSLDRSTEAFF
CDR3 DNA: TGTGCCAGCAGCTTAGACAGGAGTACTGAAGCTTTCTTT

V gene: TRBV11-3
J gene: TRBJ1-1
D gene: TRBD1
clone size: NA
CDR3 protein: CASSKLGGTVGAFF
CDR3 DNA: TGTGCCAGCAGCAAGCTTGGCGGGACAGTTGGAGCTTTCTTT

V gene: TRBV30
J gene: TRBJ1-5
D gene: TRBD1
clone size: once
CDR3 protein: CAWSEFGQGGNQPQHF
CDR3 DNA: TGTGCCTGGAGCGAATTCGGACAGGGTGGAAATCAGCCCCAGCATTTT

V gene: TRBV29-1
J gene: TRBJ2-1
D gene: NA
clone size: once
CDR3 protein: CSVDIGTPSNEQFF
CDR3 DNA: TGCAGCGTTGATATAGGGACTCCTTCCAATGAGCAGTTCTTC

V gene: TRBV19
J gene: TRBJ1-1
D gene: NA
clone size: few
CDR3 protein: CASSGRGNTEAFF
CDR3 DNA: TGTGCCAGTAGTGGGAGGGGGAACACTGAAGCTTTCTTT

V gene: TRBV27
J gene: TRBJ2-7
D gene: NA
clone size: NA
CDR3 protein: CASSLFGGEQYF
CDR3 DNA: TGTGCCAGCAGTTTATTTGGAGGGGAGCAGTACTTC

V gene: TRBV18
J gene: TRBJ1-5
D gene: TRBD1
clone size: NA
CDR3 protein: CASSQTGEAQHF
CDR3 DNA: TGTGCCAGCTCTCAGACAGGGGAGGCCCAGCATTTT

V gene: TRBV20-1
J gene: TRBJ1-2
D gene: NA
clone size: NA
CDR3 protein: CSASSPYGYTF
CDR3 DNA: TGCAGTGCCTCCAGTCCCTATGGCTACACCTTC

V gene: TRBV28
J gene: TRBJ2-1
D gene: TRBD2
clone size: NA
CDR3 protein: CASSSPSGSSYNEQFF
CDR3 DNA: TGTGCCAGCAGTTCTCCTAGCGGGAGTTCCTACAATGAGCAGTTCTTC

V gene: TRBV5-1
J gene: TRBJ2-2
D gene: NA
clone size: NA
CDR3 protein: CASRGGVDTGELFF
CDR3 DNA: TGCGCCAGCAGAGGGGGAGTCGACACCGGGGAGCTGTTTTTT

V gene: TRBV6-1
J gene: TRBJ2-2
D gene: TRBD2
clone size: NA
CDR3 protein: CASSPLAGVGELFF
CDR3 DNA: TGTGCCAGCAGCCCCCTAGCGGGAGTCGGGGAGCTGTTTTTT

V gene: TRBV7-6
J gene: TRBJ2-5
D gene: TRBD2
clone size: NA
CDR3 protein: CASSTSGSYGGTQYF
CDR3 DNA: TGTGCCAGCAGCACTAGCGGGAGCTATGGCGGGACCCAGTACTTC

V gene: TRBV6-1
J gene: TRBJ1-2
D gene: NA
clone size: NA
CDR3 protein: CASSEGAYYGYTF
CDR3 DNA: TGTGCCAGCAGTGAAGGGGCCTACTATGGCTACACCTTC

V gene: TRBV6-6
J gene: TRBJ1-2
D gene: NA
clone size: few
CDR3 protein: CASTQRSHYGYTF
CDR3 DNA: TGTGCCAGCACCCAGAGGAGCCACTATGGCTACACCTTC

V gene: TRBV30
J gene: TRBJ1-1
D gene: NA
clone size: NA
CDR3 protein: CAWSVQGNTEAFF
CDR3 DNA: TGTGCCTGGAGTGTCCAGGGGAACACTGAAGCTTTCTTT

V gene: TRBV6-5
J gene: TRBJ1-1
D gene: NA
clone size: NA
CDR3 protein: CASSPWGEGTEAFF
CDR3 DNA: TGTGCCAGCAGCCCTTGGGGGGAGGGCACTGAAGCTTTCTTT

V gene: TRBV11-2
J gene: TRBJ2-7
D gene: NA
clone size: NA
CDR3 protein: CASSLTYEQYF
CDR3 DNA: TGTGCCAGCAGCCTTACATACGAGCAGTACTTC

V gene: TRBV5-1
J gene: TRBJ1-2
D gene: TRBD1
clone size: NA
CDR3 protein: CASSLVDRGVNYGYTF
CDR3 DNA: TGCGCCAGCAGCTTGGTGGACAGGGGAGTTAACTATGGCTACACCTTC

V gene: TRBV9
J gene: TRBJ1-2
D gene: NA
clone size: few
CDR3 protein: CASSANIVYGYTF
CDR3 DNA: TGTGCCAGCAGCGCGAACATCGTCTATGGCTACACCTTC

V gene: TRBV6-1
J gene: TRBJ1-4
D gene: TRBD1
clone size: NA
CDR3 protein: CASVLGQAEKLFF
CDR3 DNA: TGTGCCAGCGTATTGGGACAGGCTGAAAAACTGTTTTTT

V gene: TRBV5-1
J gene: TRBJ1-4
D gene: NA
clone size: NA
CDR3 protein: CASSLAGVPNEKLFF
CDR3 DNA: TGCGCCAGCAGCTTGGCCGGAGTTCCCAATGAAAAACTGTTTTTT

V gene: TRBV7-2
J gene: TRBJ2-1
D gene: TRBD2
clone size: once
CDR3 protein: CASTTSGGAHEQFF
CDR3 DNA: TGTGCCAGCACGACTAGCGGGGGTGCCCATGAGCAGTTCTTC

V gene: TRBV6-5
J gene: TRBJ1-5
D gene: NA
clone size: NA
CDR3 protein: CASSYSISGGRAQHF
CDR3 DNA: TGTGCCAGCAGTTACTCGATCTCCGGGGGAAGAGCCCAGCATTTT

V gene: TRBV5-1
J gene: TRBJ1-3
D gene: NA
clone size: NA
CDR3 protein: CASSLETAGNTIYF
CDR3 DNA: TGCGCCAGCAGCTTGGAAACAGCTGGAAACACCATATATTTT

V gene: TRBV27
J gene: TRBJ2-7
D gene: TRBD1
clone size: NA
CDR3 protein: CASSKPGTGSYEQYF
CDR3 DNA: TGTGCCAGCAGTAAACCCGGGACAGGGTCCTACGAGCAGTACTTC

V gene: TRBV6-5
J gene: TRBJ1-2
D gene: NA
clone size: NA
CDR3 protein: CASNPGIGHYGYTF
CDR3 DNA: TGTGCCAGCAATCCAGGGATAGGCCACTATGGCTACACCTTC

V gene: TRBV11-3
J gene: TRBJ1-1
D gene: NA
clone size: few
CDR3 protein: CASGAGDDTEAFF
CDR3 DNA: TGTGCCAGCGGCGCAGGGGATGACACTGAAGCTTTCTTT

V gene: TRBV7-6
J gene: TRBJ1-1
D gene: TRBD1
clone size: few
CDR3 protein: CASSLTGGGTEAFF
CDR3 DNA: TGTGCCAGCAGCCTAACAGGGGGCGGTACTGAAGCTTTCTTT

V gene: TRBV11-3
J gene: TRBJ2-3
D gene: TRBD2
clone size: NA
CDR3 protein: CASSGRAEDTQYF
CDR3 DNA: TGTGCCAGCAGCGGGAGGGCTGAAGATACGCAGTATTTT

V gene: TRBV27
J gene: TRBJ2-3
D gene: TRBD1
clone size: NA
CDR3 protein: CASRGDRGTDTQYF
CDR3 DNA: TGTGCCAGCAGAGGGGACAGGGGCACAGATACGCAGTATTTT

V gene: TRBV28
J gene: TRBJ1-5
D gene: NA
clone size: once
CDR3 protein: CASRPGFWPISNQPQHF
CDR3 DNA: TGTGCCAGCAGGCCGGGGTTCTGGCCAATTAGCAATCAGCCCCAGCATTTT

V gene: TRBV28
J gene: TRBJ2-7
D gene: TRBD1
clone size: NA
CDR3 protein: CASMGTDASYEQYF
CDR3 DNA: TGTGCCAGCATGGGGACAGACGCATCCTACGAGCAGTACTTC

V gene: TRBV5-1
J gene: TRBJ2-4
D gene: TRBD2
clone size: NA
CDR3 protein: CASSLDLAVKNIQYF
CDR3 DNA: TGCGCCAGCAGCTTGGATCTAGCGGTCAAAAACATTCAGTACTTC

V gene: TRBV4-2
J gene: TRBJ2-1
D gene: NA
clone size: NA
CDR3 protein: CASSQPGEPYNEQFF
CDR3 DNA: TGTGCCAGCAGCCAGCCGGGAGAACCCTACAATGAGCAGTTCTTC

V gene: TRBV2
J gene: TRBJ2-2
D gene: TRBD2
clone size: NA
CDR3 protein: CASKIGRRIGMYTGELFF
CDR3 DNA: TGTGCCAGCAAGATCGGGAGGAGGATTGGAATGTACACCGGGGAGCTGTTTTTT

V gene: TRBV27
J gene: TRBJ1-2
D gene: TRBD1
clone size: NA
CDR3 protein: CASSRGKDRGRYGYTF
CDR3 DNA: TGTGCCAGCAGTCGGGGAAAGGACAGGGGGAGGTATGGCTACACCTTC

V gene: TRBV27
J gene: TRBJ2-5
D gene: TRBD1
clone size: NA
CDR3 protein: CASSSTGQPPSTQYF
CDR3 DNA: TGTGCCAGCAGCTCTACGGGACAGCCCCCAAGTACCCAGTACTTC

V gene: TRBV7-9
J gene: TRBJ1-2
D gene: TRBD1
clone size: NA
CDR3 protein: CASSAGQGRHYGYTF
CDR3 DNA: TGTGCCAGCAGCGCAGGACAGGGAAGGCACTATGGCTACACCTTC

V gene: TRBV11-3
J gene: TRBJ2-2
D gene: TRBD2
clone size: NA
CDR3 protein: CASRLGLAGTNTGELFF
CDR3 DNA: TGTGCCAGCAGACTAGGACTAGCGGGGACCAACACCGGGGAGCTGTTTTTT

V gene: TRBV4-2
J gene: TRBJ1-4
D gene: TRBD1
clone size: NA
CDR3 protein: CASSQERTGWGANEKLFF
CDR3 DNA: TGTGCCAGCAGCCAAGAACGGACAGGGTGGGGGGCTAATGAAAAACTGTTTTTT

V gene: TRBV2
J gene: TRBJ1-2
D gene: NA
clone size: NA
CDR3 protein: CASSVIYRAPHYGYTF
CDR3 DNA: TGTGCCAGCAGTGTAATTTACAGGGCTCCCCACTATGGCTACACCTTC